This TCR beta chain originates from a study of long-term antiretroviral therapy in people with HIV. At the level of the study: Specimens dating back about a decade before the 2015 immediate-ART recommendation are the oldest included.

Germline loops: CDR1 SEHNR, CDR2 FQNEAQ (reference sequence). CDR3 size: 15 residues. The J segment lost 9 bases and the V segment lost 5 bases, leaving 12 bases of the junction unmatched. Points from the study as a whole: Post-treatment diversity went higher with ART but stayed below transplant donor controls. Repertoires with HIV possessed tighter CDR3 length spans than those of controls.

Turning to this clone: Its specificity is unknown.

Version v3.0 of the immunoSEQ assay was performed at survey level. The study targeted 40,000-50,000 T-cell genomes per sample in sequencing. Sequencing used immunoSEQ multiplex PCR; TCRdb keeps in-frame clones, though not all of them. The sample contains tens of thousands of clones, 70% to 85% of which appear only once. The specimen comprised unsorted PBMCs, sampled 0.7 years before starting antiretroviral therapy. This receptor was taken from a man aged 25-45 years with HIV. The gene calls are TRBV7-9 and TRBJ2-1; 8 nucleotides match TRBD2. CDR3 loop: CASSNPQGLGGEQFF. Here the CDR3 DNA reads TGTGCCAGCAGCAATCCCCAGGGACTAGGGGGTGAGCAGTTCTTC.